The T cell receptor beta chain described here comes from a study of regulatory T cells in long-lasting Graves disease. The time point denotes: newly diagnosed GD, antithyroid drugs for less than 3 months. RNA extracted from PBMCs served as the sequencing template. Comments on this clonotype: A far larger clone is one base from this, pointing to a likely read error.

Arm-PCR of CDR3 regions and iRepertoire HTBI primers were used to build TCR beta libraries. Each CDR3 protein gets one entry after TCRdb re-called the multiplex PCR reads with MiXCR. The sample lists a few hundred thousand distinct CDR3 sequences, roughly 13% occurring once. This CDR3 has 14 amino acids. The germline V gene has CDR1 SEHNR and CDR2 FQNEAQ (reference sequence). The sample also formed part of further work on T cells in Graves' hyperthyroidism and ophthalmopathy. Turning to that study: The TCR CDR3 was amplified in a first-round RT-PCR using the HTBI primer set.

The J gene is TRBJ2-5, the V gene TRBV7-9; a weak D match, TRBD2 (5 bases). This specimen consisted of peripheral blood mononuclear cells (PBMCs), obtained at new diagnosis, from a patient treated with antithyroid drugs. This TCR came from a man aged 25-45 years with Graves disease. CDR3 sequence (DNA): TGTGCTAGCAGCTTATATTCGGGGAGAGAGACCCAGAACTTC. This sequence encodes CASSLYSGRETQNF.